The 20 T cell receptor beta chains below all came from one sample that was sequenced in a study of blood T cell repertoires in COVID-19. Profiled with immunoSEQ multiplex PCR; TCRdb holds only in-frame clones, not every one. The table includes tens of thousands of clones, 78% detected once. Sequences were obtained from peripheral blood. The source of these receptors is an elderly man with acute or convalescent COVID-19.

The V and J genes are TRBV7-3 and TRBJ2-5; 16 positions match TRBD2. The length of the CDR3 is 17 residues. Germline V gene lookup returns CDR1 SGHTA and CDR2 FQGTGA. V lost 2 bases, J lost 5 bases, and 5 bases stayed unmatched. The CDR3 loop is CASSLSGLAGGPETQYF. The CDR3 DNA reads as TGTGCCAGCAGCTTATCGGGACTAGCGGGGGGGCCTGAGACCCAGTACTTC. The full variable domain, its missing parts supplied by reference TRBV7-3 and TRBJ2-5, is GAGVSQTPSNKVTEKGKYVELRCDPISGHTALYWYRQSLGQGPEFLIYFQGTGAADDSGLPNDRFFAVRPEGSVSTLKIQRTERGDSAVYLCASSLSGLAGGPETQYFGPGTRLLVL.

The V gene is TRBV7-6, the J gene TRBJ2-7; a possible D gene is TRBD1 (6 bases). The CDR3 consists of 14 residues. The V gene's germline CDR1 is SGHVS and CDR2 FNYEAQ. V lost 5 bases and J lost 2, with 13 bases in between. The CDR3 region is CASSPRQAAYEQYF. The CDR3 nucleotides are TGTGCCAGCAGCCCCCGACAGGCCGCCTACGAGCAGTACTTC.

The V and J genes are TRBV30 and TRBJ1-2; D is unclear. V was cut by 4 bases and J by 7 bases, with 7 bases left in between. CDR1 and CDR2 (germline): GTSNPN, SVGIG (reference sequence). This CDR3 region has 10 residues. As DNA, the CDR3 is TGTGCCTGGAAAAGAGGTGGCTACACCTTC. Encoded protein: CAWKRGGYTF.

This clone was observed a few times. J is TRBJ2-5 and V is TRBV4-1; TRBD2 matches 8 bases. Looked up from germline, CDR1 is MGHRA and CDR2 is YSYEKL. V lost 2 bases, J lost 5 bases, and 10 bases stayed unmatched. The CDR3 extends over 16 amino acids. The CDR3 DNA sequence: TGCGCCAGCAGCCAAAACGGGGGGGTTCAAGGGGAGACCCAGTACTTC. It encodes CASSQNGGVQGETQYF.

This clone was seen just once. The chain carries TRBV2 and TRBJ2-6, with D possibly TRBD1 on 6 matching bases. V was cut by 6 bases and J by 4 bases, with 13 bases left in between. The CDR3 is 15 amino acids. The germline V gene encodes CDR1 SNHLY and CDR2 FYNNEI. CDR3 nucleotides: TGTGCCAGCAGGGTAACAGGGACCGGGGCCAACGTCCTGACTTTC. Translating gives CASRVTGTGANVLTF.

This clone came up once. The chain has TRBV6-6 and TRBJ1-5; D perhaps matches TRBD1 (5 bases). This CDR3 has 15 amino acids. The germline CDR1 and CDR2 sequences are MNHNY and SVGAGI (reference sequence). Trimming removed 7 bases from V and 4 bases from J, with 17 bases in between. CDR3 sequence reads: CASTPGRTPNQPQHF. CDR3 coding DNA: TGTGCCAGCACCCCAGGTCGGACACCGAATCAGCCCCAGCATTTT.

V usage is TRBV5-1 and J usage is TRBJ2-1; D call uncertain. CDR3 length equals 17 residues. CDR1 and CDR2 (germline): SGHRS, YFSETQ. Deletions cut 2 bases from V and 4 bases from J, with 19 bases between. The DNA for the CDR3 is TGCGCCAGCAGCTTACCGACTCGTACCGTAACATACAATGAGCAGTTCTTC. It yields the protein CASSLPTRTVTYNEQFF.

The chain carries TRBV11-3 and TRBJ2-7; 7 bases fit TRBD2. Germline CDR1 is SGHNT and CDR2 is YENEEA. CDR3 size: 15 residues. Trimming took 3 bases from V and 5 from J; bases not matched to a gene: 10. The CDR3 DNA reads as TGTGCCAGCAGCTTGCTGGGGAGGGGCTGGGACGAGCAGTACTTC. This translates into CASSLLGRGWDEQYF.

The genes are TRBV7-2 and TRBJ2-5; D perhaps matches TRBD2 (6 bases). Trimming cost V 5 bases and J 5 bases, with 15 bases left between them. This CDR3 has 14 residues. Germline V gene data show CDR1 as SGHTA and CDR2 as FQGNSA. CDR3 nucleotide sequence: TGTGCCAGCAGCAAATTGGCGGGAACGGAGACCCAGTACTTC. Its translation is CASSKLAGTETQYF.

CDR3 DNA: TGTGCCAGCAGCTTGCCTCAGGGGGCGGTGAACACTGAAGCTTTCTTT. Its protein is CASSLPQGAVNTEAFF. This chain connects TRBV5-4 to TRBJ1-1; TRBD1 matches at 8 bases. Trimming removed 1 base from V and 0 bases from J; junction bases left unmatched: 5. Germline lookup yields CDR1 SGHNT and CDR2 YYREEE (reference sequence). The length of the CDR3 is 16 residues.

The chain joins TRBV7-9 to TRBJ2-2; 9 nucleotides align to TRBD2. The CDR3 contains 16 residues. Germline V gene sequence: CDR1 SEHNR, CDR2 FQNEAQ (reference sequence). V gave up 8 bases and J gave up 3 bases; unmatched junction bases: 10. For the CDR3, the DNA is TGTGCCAGCCGCCCGCGGGGGGGGGCGGACACCGGGGAGCTGTTTTTT. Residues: CASRPRGGADTGELFF. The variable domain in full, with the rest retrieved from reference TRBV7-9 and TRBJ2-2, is DTGVSQNPRHKITKRGQNVTFRCDPISEHNRLYWYRQTLGQGPEFLTYFQNEAQLEKSRLLSDRFSAERPKGSFSTLEIQRTEQGDSAMYLCASRPRGGADTGELFFGEGSRLTVL.

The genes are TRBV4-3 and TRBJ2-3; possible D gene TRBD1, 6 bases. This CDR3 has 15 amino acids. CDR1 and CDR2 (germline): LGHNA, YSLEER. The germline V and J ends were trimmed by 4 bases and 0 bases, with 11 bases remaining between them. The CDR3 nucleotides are TGCGCCAGCAGCCTAGGGACACATAGCACAGATACGCAGTATTTT. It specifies CASSLGTHSTDTQYF.

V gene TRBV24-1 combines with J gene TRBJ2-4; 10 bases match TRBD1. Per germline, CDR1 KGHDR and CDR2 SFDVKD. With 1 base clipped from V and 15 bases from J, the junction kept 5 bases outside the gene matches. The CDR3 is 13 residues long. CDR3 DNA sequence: TGTGCCACCAGTGATTTCGGGGACAGGGGTTTGTACTTC. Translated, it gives CATSDFGDRGLYF.

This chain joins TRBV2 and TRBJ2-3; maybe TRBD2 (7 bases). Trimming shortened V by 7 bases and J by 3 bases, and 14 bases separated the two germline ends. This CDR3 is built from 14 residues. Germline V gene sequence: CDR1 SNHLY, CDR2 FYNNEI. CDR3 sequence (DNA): TGTGCCAGCAAGAGGGGGGGGCGAACAGATACGCAGTATTTT. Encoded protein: CASKRGGRTDTQYF.

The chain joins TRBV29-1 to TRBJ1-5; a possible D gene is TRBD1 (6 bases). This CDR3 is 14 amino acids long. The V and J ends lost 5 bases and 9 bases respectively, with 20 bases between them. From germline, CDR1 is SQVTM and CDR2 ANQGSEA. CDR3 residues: CSVLTGLAFGPQHF. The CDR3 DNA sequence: TGCAGCGTTTTGACAGGTCTTGCGTTCGGGCCCCAGCATTTT.

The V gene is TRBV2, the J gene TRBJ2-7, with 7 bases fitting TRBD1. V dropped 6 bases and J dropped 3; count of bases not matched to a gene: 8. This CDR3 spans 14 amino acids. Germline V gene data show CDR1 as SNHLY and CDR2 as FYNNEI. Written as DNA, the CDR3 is TGTGCCAGCAGGTGGGACAGAACTTACTACGAGCAGTACTTC. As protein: CASRWDRTYYEQYF.

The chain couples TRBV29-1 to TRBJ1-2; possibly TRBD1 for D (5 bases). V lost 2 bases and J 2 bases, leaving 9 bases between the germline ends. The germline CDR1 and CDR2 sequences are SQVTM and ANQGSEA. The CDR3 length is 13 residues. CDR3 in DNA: TGCAGCGTTGAAAGGCAGGGCAACTATGGCTACACCTTC. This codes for CSVERQGNYGYTF. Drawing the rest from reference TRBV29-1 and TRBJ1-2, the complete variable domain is SAVISQKPSRDICQRGTSLTIQCQVDSQVTMMFWYRQQPGQSLTLIATANQGSEATYESGFVIDKFPISRPNLTFSTLTVSNMSPEDSSIYLCSVERQGNYGYTFGSGTRLTVV.

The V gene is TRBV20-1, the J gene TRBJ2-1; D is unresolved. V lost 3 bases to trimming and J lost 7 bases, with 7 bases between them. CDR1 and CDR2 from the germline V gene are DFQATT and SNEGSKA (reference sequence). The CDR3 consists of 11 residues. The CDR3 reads CSARYVNEQFF. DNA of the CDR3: TGCAGTGCTAGGTATGTGAATGAGCAGTTCTTC.

CDR3 region: CASSLSATADQPQHF. The DNA for the CDR3 is TGTGCCAGCAGTTTATCGGCGACAGCCGATCAGCCCCAGCATTTT. The chain joins TRBV27 to TRBJ1-5; D possibly corresponds to TRBD1 (5 bases). Trimming shortened V by 0 bases and J by 5 bases, and 11 bases separated the two germline ends. CDR1 and CDR2 from the germline V gene are MNHEY and SMNVEV (reference sequence). The CDR3 is made up of 15 amino acids.

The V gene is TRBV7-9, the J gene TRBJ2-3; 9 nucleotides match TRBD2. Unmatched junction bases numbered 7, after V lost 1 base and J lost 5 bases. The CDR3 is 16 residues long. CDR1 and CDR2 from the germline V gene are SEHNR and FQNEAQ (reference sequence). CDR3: CASSLVGAGGEDTQYF. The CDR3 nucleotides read TGTGCCAGCAGCTTAGTGGGAGCGGGGGGCGAAGATACGCAGTATTTT.